This TCR beta chain is drawn from a study of cytomegalovirus exposure and HLA in healthy donors. Study-wide results and caveats: In vitro data verified three CMV-associated chains as specific for CMV antigens. TCR beta sequences numbering more than 15,000 were associated with HLA alleles at 0.05 false discovery rate in a later analysis. TCR beta V segments were, for the most part, productive about 87% or about 30% of the time in an earlier analysis.

Per germline, CDR1 SGHVS and CDR2 FQNEAQ. CDR3 length: 15 residues. V was pared by 2 bases and J by 2 bases, with 10 bases between. On this clone: Its antigen is undetermined.

Though nominally healthy at sampling, donors likely had unrecorded immune exposures. The study ran its PCR with 60 Vbeta and 13 Jbeta primers. Measured with immunoSEQ multiplex PCR; TCRdb has only the in-frame clones, and not every one. Of about 110,000 clones listed, 65% to 75% are singletons. Sample: PBMCs. The chain links TRBV7-8 to TRBJ2-1; tentatively, D is TRBD2 (5 bases). This TCR derives from a man in his thirties or forties in good health and CMV-seropositive. The DNA of the CDR3 is TGTGCCAGCAGCTTATCAGGACTTACCTACAATGAGCAGTTCTTC. This gives the protein CASSLSGLTYNEQFF. Full variable domain (missing parts from reference TRBV7-8 and TRBJ2-1): GAGVSQSPRYKVAKRGQDVALRCDPISGHVSLFWYQQALGQGPEFLTYFQNEAQLDKSGLPSDRFFAERPEGSVSTLKIQRTQQEDSAVYLCASSLSGLTYNEQFFGPGTRLTVL.